This T cell receptor beta chain was obtained from a study of graft-versus-host responses after intestinal transplantation. Details on this clone: The antigen is not known.

Broader study findings: Marrow from the recipient contained GvH clones, some of which had appeared first in ileum or blood.

This table comes from immunoSEQ multiplex PCR, and its TCRdb copy is limited to in-frame clones, with some not included. The table includes roughly 90,000 clones, 85% to 95% detected once. The sequences come from unstimulated CD8+ T cells sorted from spleen or lymph node cells, collected before intestinal transplant. The clonotype originates from a human donor who received an intestinal transplant.

This CDR3 reads CASSIPGSNQPQHF. The CDR3 DNA follows: TGTGCCAGTAGTATTCCAGGTAGCAATCAGCCCCAGCATTTT. This chain joins TRBV19 and TRBJ1-5; unclear D gene. V was pared by 3 bases and J by 0 bases, with 6 bases between. Germline CDR1 and CDR2: LNHDA and SQIVND (reference sequence). This CDR3 spans 14 amino acids. Variable domain in full (rest from reference TRBV19 and TRBJ1-5): DGGITQSPKYLFRKEGQNVTLSCEQNLNHDAMYWYRQDPGQGLRLIYYSQIVNDFQKGDIAEGYSVSREKKESFPLTVTSAQKNPTAFYLCASSIPGSNQPQHFGDGTRLSIL.